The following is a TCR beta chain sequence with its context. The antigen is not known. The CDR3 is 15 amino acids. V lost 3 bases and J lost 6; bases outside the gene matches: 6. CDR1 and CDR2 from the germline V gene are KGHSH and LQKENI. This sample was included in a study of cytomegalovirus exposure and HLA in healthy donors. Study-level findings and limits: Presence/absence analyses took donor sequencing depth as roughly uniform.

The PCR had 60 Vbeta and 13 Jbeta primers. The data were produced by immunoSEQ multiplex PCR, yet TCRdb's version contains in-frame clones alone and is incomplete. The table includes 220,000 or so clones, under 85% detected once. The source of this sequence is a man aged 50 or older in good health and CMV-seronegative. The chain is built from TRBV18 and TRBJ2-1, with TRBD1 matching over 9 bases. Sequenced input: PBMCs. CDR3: CASSPGTGSSNEQFF. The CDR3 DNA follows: TGTGCCAGCTCACCCGGGACAGGGAGTTCCAATGAGCAGTTCTTC.